The 26 T cell receptor beta chains given below trace back to one sample, sequenced in a study of T cells in Graves' hyperthyroidism and ophthalmopathy. The source material, RNA transcripts, was used to amplify TCR beta CDR3 regions. HTBI primers were employed in a first-round RT-PCR of the TCR CDR3. TCRdb recomputed calls from the multiplex PCR reads with MiXCR, one row per CDR3 protein. Of hundreds of thousands of distinct CDR3 sequences listed, 11% to 15% were seen once; the top ten hold 10% to 13%. Sequencing was carried out using blood. Receptors were obtained from a woman aged 18-35 years with Graves' hyperthyroidism.

This clonotype appeared many times. V gene TRBV28 combines with J gene TRBJ2-7; D is perhaps TRBD1 (5 bases). There are 16 residues in the CDR3. V lost 8 bases, J lost 2 bases, and 22 bases lay in between. Germline V gene lookup returns CDR1 MDHEN and CDR2 SYDVKM. CDR3 DNA: TGTGCCAGCGGGTACAAGGGGAAGACCCGTACCTACGAGCAGTACTTC. Encoded protein: CASGYKGKTRTYEQYF.

This clonotype was seen at least ten times. The chain employs TRBV11-2 and TRBJ2-1; TRBD2 matches 8 bases. The germline gives CDR1 SGHAT, CDR2 FQNNGV. V gave up 4 bases and J gave up 5 bases; unmatched junction bases: 7. CDR3 length: 15 amino acids. DNA for the CDR3: TGTGCCAGCAGCTCCCCCGGGACTAGTCACAATGAGCAGTTCTTC. As protein: CASSSPGTSHNEQFF.

This clonotype was recorded a few times. The J gene is TRBJ1-6, the V gene TRBV7-9; no firm D call. This CDR3 region has 13 residues. V lost 5 bases and J 14 bases, leaving 16 bases between the germline ends. Germline V gene data show CDR1 as SEHNR and CDR2 as FQNEAQ (reference sequence). The CDR3 sequence is CASSPLSSWSLHF. CDR3 bases: TGTGCCAGCAGCCCTTTAAGCAGCTGGTCCCTCCACTTT.

The chain combines TRBV20-1 with TRBJ2-1; possible D gene TRBD2, 5 bases. This CDR3 contains 16 residues. V was cut by 3 bases and J by 0 bases, with 15 bases left in between. Per the germline V gene, CDR1 is DFQATT and CDR2 is SNEGSKA (reference sequence). The CDR3 DNA is TGCAGTGCTAGCTCATTAGCGCAGAGCTCCTACAATGAGCAGTTCTTC. The encoded protein is CSASSLAQSSYNEQFF.

In this sample, this clonotype turned up a few times. V is TRBV29-1 and J is TRBJ1-2; unclear D gene. Germline values: CDR1 SQVTM, CDR2 ANQGSEA. V lost 4 bases, J lost 7 bases, and 22 bases lay in between. The CDR3 contains 15 residues. The CDR3 is CSVGTGRPYGFGYTF. CDR3 DNA: TGCAGCGTTGGGACCGGAAGGCCGTATGGGTTTGGCTACACCTTC.

The sample holds many counts of this clonotype. The genes are TRBV28 and TRBJ2-1, with D possibly matching TRBD1 (5 bases). Trimming cost V 6 bases and J 9 bases, with 9 bases left between them. Per germline, CDR1 MDHEN and CDR2 SYDVKM. The CDR3 sequence is 11 residues long. Here the CDR3 DNA reads TGTGCCAGCAGCCGCAGGGCTGAGCAGTTCTTC. Amino acids: CASSRRAEQFF.

The rearrangement links TRBV30 to TRBJ2-1; 11 bases map to TRBD2. Trimming cost V 2 bases and J 7 bases; bases outside gene matches: 13. This CDR3 is 17 amino acids long. CDR1 GTSNPN and CDR2 SVGIG come from the germline V gene (reference sequence). CDR3: CAWSTQHTSGSWNEQFF. The CDR3 DNA follows: TGTGCCTGGAGTACCCAACATACTAGCGGGAGTTGGAATGAGCAGTTCTTC.

This clonotype was recorded many times. The V and J genes are TRBV11-2 and TRBJ1-2, with D maybe TRBD1 (6 bases). Trimming shortened V by 1 base and J by 8 bases, and 20 bases separated the two germline ends. Germline CDR1 and CDR2: SGHAT and FQNNGV. The length of the CDR3 is 16 residues. CDR3 sequence (DNA): TGTGCCAGCAGCTTAGGATCGGGGGCTAGCCGATTAGGCTACACCTTC. Translating gives CASSLGSGASRLGYTF. Full variable domain (remainder filled in from reference TRBV11-2 and TRBJ1-2): EAGVAQSPRYKIIEKRQSVAFWCNPISGHATLYWYQQILGQGPKLLIQFQNNGVVDDSQLPKDRFSAERLKGVDSTLKIQPAKLEDSAVYLCASSLGSGASRLGYTFGSGTRLTVV.

In this sample, this clonotype turned up many times. The V gene is TRBV10-3, the J gene TRBJ2-3; D gene uncertain. Germline V gene data show CDR1 as ENHRY and CDR2 as SYGVKD. The length of the CDR3 is 12 residues. The ends were cut back, 4 bases at V and 2 bases at J, with 4 bases in the middle. CDR3 coding DNA: TGTGCCATCAGTGGGAACACAGATACGCAGTATTTT. Its protein product is CAISGNTDTQYF.

This clonotype was detected a few times. The V call is TRBV7-9, the J call TRBJ2-1; D is undetermined. The germline V gene encodes CDR1 SEHNR and CDR2 FQNEAQ (reference sequence). Trimming pared 1 base from V and 9 bases from J, leaving 16 bases between. The CDR3 covers 15 residues. CDR3 sequence: CASSLVLVGPIEQFF. For the CDR3, the DNA is TGTGCCAGCAGCTTAGTCTTGGTAGGGCCGATTGAGCAGTTCTTC.

This chain connects TRBV27 to TRBJ2-7, with TRBD2 identical over 11 bases. V shed 6 bases and J 2 bases; nucleotides not matched to a gene: 6. The CDR3 contains 15 residues. The germline V gene encodes CDR1 MNHEY and CDR2 SMNVEV (reference sequence). CDR3 amino acids: CASRPGTSGTYEQYF. CDR3 bases: TGTGCCAGCAGGCCCGGGACTAGCGGTACCTACGAGCAGTACTTC.

Only a few counts were recorded for this clonotype. This sequence joins TRBV7-3 and TRBJ2-2; 11 bases are shared with TRBD2. Germline CDR1 is SGHTA and CDR2 is FQGTGA. This CDR3 is built from 17 residues. The V segment lost 1 base and the J segment 4 bases; nucleotides outside the gene matches: 5. CDR3 sequence: CASSLMVAGGGTGELFF. The CDR3 bases are TGTGCCAGCAGCTTAATGGTAGCGGGAGGGGGCACCGGGGAGCTGTTTTTT.

This clonotype was counted between two and nine times. This chain connects TRBV20-1 to TRBJ1-2, with 9 bases that match TRBD1. V dropped 5 bases and J dropped 7; count of bases not matched to a gene: 5. Germline V gene lookup returns CDR1 DFQATT and CDR2 SNEGSKA (reference sequence). The CDR3 length is 12 residues. Written as DNA, the CDR3 is TGCAGTGCTTCGGACAGGGGTTTTGGCTACACCTTC. Its translation is CSASDRGFGYTF.

The chain carries TRBV29-1 and TRBJ1-1; 9 bases agree with TRBD1. CDR3 size: 14 residues. The V and J ends lost 4 bases and 3 bases, in that order; junction bases with no gene match: 6. Germline lookup yields CDR1 SQVTM and CDR2 ANQGSEA. The CDR3, as DNA: TGCAGCGTTGGGTACAGGGGGCGAGACACTGAAGCTTTCTTT. Protein sequence: CSVGYRGRDTEAFF.

This clonotype showed up many times. V is TRBV20-1 and J is TRBJ2-5; the match to TRBD1 covers 10 bases. With V trimmed by 0 bases and J by 5 bases, 9 bases remained unmatched. Per the germline V gene, CDR1 is DFQATT and CDR2 is SNEGSKA (reference sequence). CDR3 size: 16 residues. Here the CDR3 reads CSARDGTGDSVETQYF. As DNA, the CDR3 is TGCAGTGCTAGAGACGGGACAGGGGACTCGGTCGAGACCCAGTACTTC.

The rearrangement joins TRBV6-5 to TRBJ1-1; TRBD1 aligns across 7 bases. Looked up from germline, CDR1 is MNHEY and CDR2 is SVGAGI. The CDR3 extends over 13 amino acids. V gave up 6 bases and J gave up 6 bases; unmatched junction bases: 7. CDR3 in amino acids: CASRDRNNAEAFF. The CDR3 nucleotides read TGTGCCAGCAGGGACAGGAATAACGCTGAAGCTTTCTTT.

The chain couples TRBV27 to TRBJ2-7, with 7 bases identical to TRBD1. CDR3 length equals 14 residues. J lost 2 bases, V lost 5 bases, and 6 bases had no gene match. Germline CDR1 and CDR2: MNHEY and SMNVEV (reference sequence). CDR3 amino acids: CASSHVGQAYEQYF. In DNA form, the CDR3 reads TGTGCCAGCAGTCACGTCGGACAGGCCTACGAGCAGTACTTC.

This clonotype was picked up a small number of times. The genes are TRBV13 and TRBJ2-1; weak D call: TRBD1 (5 bases). CDR1 is PRHDT, CDR2 FYEKMQ, per germline (reference sequence). This CDR3 has 14 amino acids. Deletions cut 0 bases from V and 9 bases from J, with 12 bases between. For the CDR3, the DNA is TGTGCCAGCAGCTTAGGGCAGGGTAAGGGTGAGCAGTTCTTC. It specifies CASSLGQGKGEQFF.

This chain uses TRBV30 with TRBJ2-7; TRBD1 aligns across 10 bases. CDR3 length: 14 residues. V gave up 1 base and J gave up 2 bases; unmatched junction bases: 2. Germline V gene sequence: CDR1 GTSNPN, CDR2 SVGIG (reference sequence). CDR3 coding DNA: TGTGCCTGGAGTGGAGGGACAGGGGCCTACGAGCAGTACTTC. This translates into CAWSGGTGAYEQYF.

As concerns this clonotype: Possible read error: a much larger clone is one base away. This chain joins TRBV7-3 and TRBJ2-7, with 11 bases matching TRBD2. J was trimmed by 7 bases and V by 1 base; bases with no gene match: 6. Germline assignment: CDR1 SGHTA and CDR2 FQGTGA. This CDR3 has 15 amino acids. CDR3 DNA: TGTGCCAGCAGCTTAAAGGGACTAGCGGAGACTGAGCAGTACTTC. This codes for CASSLKGLAETEQYF.

The V call is TRBV15, the J call TRBJ1-5; D may be TRBD1 (5 bases). Looked up from germline, CDR1 is LNHNV and CDR2 is YYDKDF (reference sequence). Deletions cut 1 base from V and 4 bases from J, with 11 bases between. The CDR3 runs 15 residues. The CDR3 spells CATSRVVGGNQPQHF. The CDR3 region has the DNA TGTGCCACCAGCAGAGTGGTTGGGGGTAATCAGCCCCAGCATTTT.

Many counts were recorded for this clonotype. The chain joins TRBV12-3 or TRBV12-4 to TRBJ2-7, with TRBD1 matching over 10 bases. This CDR3 has 14 residues. After removal of 5 bases from V and 3 bases from J, the junction contained 4 bases not matched to a gene. In DNA form, the CDR3 reads TGTGCCAGCAGTCGAAGGACAGGGGGCTACGAGCAGTACTTC. It yields the protein CASSRRTGGYEQYF.

The chain joins TRBV30 to TRBJ1-1, with 8 bases identical to TRBD1. Germline CDR1 and CDR2: GTSNPN and SVGIG (reference sequence). The length of the CDR3 is 18 residues. The ends lost 2 bases at V and 4 bases at J; junction bases unmatched: 18. The CDR3 spells CAWSSSPQRTGYVTEAFF. CDR3 coding DNA: TGTGCCTGGAGTTCGTCCCCACAACGGACAGGGTATGTCACTGAAGCTTTCTTT. Looking up the rest from reference TRBV30 and TRBJ1-1 gives the full variable domain: SQTIHQWPATLVQPVGSPLSLECTVEGTSNPNLYWYRQAAGRGLQLLFYSVGIGQISSEVPQNLSASRPQDRQFILSSKKLLLSDSGFYLCAWSSSPQRTGYVTEAFFGQGTRLTVV.

This clonotype was seen more than once but under ten times. This may come from a read error, since a much larger clone is one base off. The V call is TRBV11-1, the J call TRBJ2-1, with D unclear. The V gene's germline CDR1 is SGHAT and CDR2 FQDESV (reference sequence). V lost 0 bases, J lost 6 bases, and 15 bases lay in between. This CDR3 has 16 residues. The CDR3 reads CASSLAVSLTSNEQFF. The DNA of the CDR3 is TGTGCCAGCAGCTTAGCCGTTTCACTAACGTCCAATGAGCAGTTCTTC.

The chain couples TRBV7-9 to TRBJ2-2; D is possibly TRBD1 (5 bases). The CDR3 sequence is 14 residues long. Germline assignment: CDR1 SEHNR and CDR2 FQNEAQ (reference sequence). Trimming took off 3 bases at V and 4 bases at J, with 9 bases between the two ends. The CDR3 loop reads CASSFVQGTGELFF. The CDR3 DNA reads as TGTGCCAGCAGCTTTGTTCAGGGCACCGGGGAGCTGTTTTTT. Full variable domain (remainder filled in from reference TRBV7-9 and TRBJ2-2): DTGVSQNPRHKITKRGQNVTFRCDPISEHNRLYWYRQTLGQGPEFLTYFQNEAQLEKSRLLSDRFSAERPKGSFSTLEIQRTEQGDSAMYLCASSFVQGTGELFFGEGSRLTVL.

A few counts support this clonotype. The chain joins TRBV9 to TRBJ2-3; D perhaps matches TRBD2 (7 bases). Trimming removed 7 bases at V and 0 bases at J, with 9 bases between. Germline V lookup: CDR1 SGDLS, CDR2 YYNGEE. CDR3 length: 13 residues. This CDR3 is CASGGGSTDTQYF. DNA for the CDR3: TGTGCCAGCGGCGGGGGCAGCACAGATACGCAGTATTTT.